Here is one T cell receptor beta chain with its context. Its antigen is not known. The treatment here: approximately 11-day PBMC culture with coronavirus spike peptide pools or control peptides (ViraFEST assay). This entry comes from a study of vaccination and CD4 T cells after COVID-19. This CDR3 has 14 amino acids. Germline CDR1 is SGHRS and CDR2 is YFSETQ. The trim removed 4 bases at V and 6 bases at J, leaving 10 bases unmatched. Oncomine TCR Beta short-read sequencing was applied to DNA from cultured CD4+ T cells. Cultured CD4+ T cells were the source of extracted genomic DNA. MiXCR was run by TCRdb on the PCR reads, yielding one entry per CDR3 protein. The table lists some 9,300 distinct CDR3 sequences, 45% to 50% of them singletons, with more than 10% in the top ten. Notes on the study in general: Convalescent patients showed a median around 90% of reactive clones that were seen only post-vaccination.

The receptor's source is a human donor who had recovered from COVID-19. The rearrangement joins TRBV5-1 to TRBJ2-7; 7 nucleotides agree with TRBD2. Sequenced sample: CD4+ T cells from blood, cultured in vitro. As DNA, the CDR3 is TGCGCCAGCAGCGACCAGACTAGCAGAGGCGAGCAGTACTTC. Its protein product is CASSDQTSRGEQYF. Full variable domain (remainder filled in from reference TRBV5-1 and TRBJ2-7): KAGVTQTPRYLIKTRGQQVTLSCSPISGHRSVSWYQQTPGQGLQFLFEYFSETQRNKGNFPGRFSGRQFSNSRSEMNVSTLELGDSALYLCASSDQTSRGEQYFGPGTRLTVT.